The subject of this entry is one T cell receptor beta chain. Losses at the gene ends were 3 bases for V and 6 bases for J; bases not matched to a gene: 19. Germline loops: CDR1 GTSNPN, CDR2 SVGIG (reference sequence). This CDR3 region has 17 residues. TCRdb's copy holds only in-frame clones and misses some; the assay was immunoSEQ multiplex PCR. The repertoire holds about 190,000 clones, with 88% as singletons. This specimen belongs to a study of blood T cell repertoires in COVID-19. Sequencing was carried out using peripheral blood. The chain combines TRBV30 with TRBJ2-7, with TRBD2 identical over 8 bases. This sequence originates from a woman in her thirties or forties who had recovered from COVID-19. This CDR3 is CAWSRVPGLGIGSEQYF. The CDR3 DNA reads TGTGCCTGGAGCCGAGTCCCGGGACTAGGGATCGGCTCCGAGCAGTACTTC.